Many counts were recorded for the clone carrying this T cell receptor beta chain. Antigen specificity is unknown. With 3 bases removed from V and 4 bases from J, the gap between germline ends came to 17 bases. Per germline, CDR1 DFQATT and CDR2 SNEGSKA (reference sequence). The CDR3 totals 15 residues. This record comes from a study of regulatory T cells in long-lasting Graves disease. Study observations and caveats: TCR diversity was lower in persistent than newly diagnosed Graves' disease.

Regarding time point: newly diagnosed GD, antithyroid drugs for less than 3 months. PBMC-derived RNA was used for the TCR library. Patients came from an endocrinology department in Xi'an, China. TCR beta libraries were built with iRepertoire HTBI primers and Arm-PCR of CDR3 regions. In the study's own analysis: Throughout the samples, researchers identified some 57 TRBV and about 15 TRBJ segments. TCRdb ran MiXCR on the multiplex PCR reads and lists one entry per CDR3 protein. What appears here as the V and J calls and clone size reflects TCRdb's work, not the paper's. The repertoire includes more than 400,000 distinct CDR3 sequences, over 15% of them detected once, and around 10% sits in the top ten. These same data were also listed under a study on T cells in Graves' hyperthyroidism and ophthalmopathy. That source adds: The TCR CDR3 first-round RT-PCR relied on the HTBI primer set.

J is TRBJ2-3 and V is TRBV20-1, with D perhaps TRBD1 (6 bases). This TCR came from a woman aged 30 to 39 with Graves disease. The sequenced sample was peripheral blood mononuclear cells (PBMCs), obtained at new diagnosis, from a patient treated with antithyroid drugs. The CDR3 here is CSARGAGERSDTQYF. The CDR3 region has the DNA TGCAGTGCTAGGGGGGCAGGGGAGCGTTCAGATACGCAGTATTTT.